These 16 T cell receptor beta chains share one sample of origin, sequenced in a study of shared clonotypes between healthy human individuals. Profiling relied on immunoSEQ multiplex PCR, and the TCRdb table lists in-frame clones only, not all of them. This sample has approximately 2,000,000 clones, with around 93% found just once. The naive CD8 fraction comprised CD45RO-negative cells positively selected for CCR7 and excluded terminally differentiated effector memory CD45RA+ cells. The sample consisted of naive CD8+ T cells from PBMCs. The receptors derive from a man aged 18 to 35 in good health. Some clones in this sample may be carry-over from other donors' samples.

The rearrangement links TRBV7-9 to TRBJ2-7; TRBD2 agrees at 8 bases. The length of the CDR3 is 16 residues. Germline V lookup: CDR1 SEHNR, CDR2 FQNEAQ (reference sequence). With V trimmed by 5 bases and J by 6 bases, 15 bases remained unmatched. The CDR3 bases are TGTGCCAGCAGCCTTCCCCCGGCGGGAGGATCGGGCGAGCAGTACTTC. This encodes CASSLPPAGGSGEQYF.

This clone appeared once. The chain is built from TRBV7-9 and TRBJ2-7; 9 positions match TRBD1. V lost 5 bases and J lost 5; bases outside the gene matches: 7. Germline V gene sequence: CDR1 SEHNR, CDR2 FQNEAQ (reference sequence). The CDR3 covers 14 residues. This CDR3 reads CASSPWTGVNEQYF. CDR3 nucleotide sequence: TGTGCCAGCAGCCCCTGGACAGGGGTGAACGAGCAGTACTTC. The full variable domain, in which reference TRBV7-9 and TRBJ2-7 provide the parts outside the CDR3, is DTGVSQNPRHKITKRGQNVTFRCDPISEHNRLYWYRQTLGQGPEFLTYFQNEAQLEKSRLLSDRFSAERPKGSFSTLEIQRTEQGDSAMYLCASSPWTGVNEQYFGPGTRLTVT.

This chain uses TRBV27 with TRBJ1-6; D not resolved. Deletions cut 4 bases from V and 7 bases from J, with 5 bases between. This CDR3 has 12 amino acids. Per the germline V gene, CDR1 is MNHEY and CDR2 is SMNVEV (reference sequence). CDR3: CASSWTNSPLHF. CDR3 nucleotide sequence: TGTGCCAGCAGTTGGACCAATTCACCCCTCCACTTT.

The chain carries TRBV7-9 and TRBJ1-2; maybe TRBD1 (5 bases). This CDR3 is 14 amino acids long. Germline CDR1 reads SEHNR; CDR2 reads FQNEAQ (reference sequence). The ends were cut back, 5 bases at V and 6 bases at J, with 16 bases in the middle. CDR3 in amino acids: CASSPPSGTDGYTF. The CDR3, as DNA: TGTGCCAGCAGCCCACCATCAGGGACGGATGGCTACACCTTC. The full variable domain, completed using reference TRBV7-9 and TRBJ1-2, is DTGVSQNPRHKITKRGQNVTFRCDPISEHNRLYWYRQTLGQGPEFLTYFQNEAQLEKSRLLSDRFSAERPKGSFSTLEIQRTEQGDSAMYLCASSPPSGTDGYTFGSGTRLTVV.

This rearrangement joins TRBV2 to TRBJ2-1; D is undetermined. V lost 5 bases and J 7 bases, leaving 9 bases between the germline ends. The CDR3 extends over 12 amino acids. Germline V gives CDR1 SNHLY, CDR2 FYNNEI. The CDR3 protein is CASSNIRNEQFF. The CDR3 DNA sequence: TGTGCCAGCAGTAACATAAGGAATGAGCAGTTCTTC.

The CDR3 loop reads CASSLGVSGSSQETQYF. In nucleotides, the CDR3 is TGTGCCAGCAGCTTAGGGGTTAGCGGGAGTTCCCAAGAGACCCAGTACTTC. The rearrangement links TRBV11-2 to TRBJ2-5; TRBD2 agrees at 9 bases. The germline CDR1 and CDR2 sequences are SGHAT and FQNNGV. The CDR3 is 17 amino acids. Trimming at V came to 1 base and at J to 1 base, leaving 7 bases not matched to a gene.

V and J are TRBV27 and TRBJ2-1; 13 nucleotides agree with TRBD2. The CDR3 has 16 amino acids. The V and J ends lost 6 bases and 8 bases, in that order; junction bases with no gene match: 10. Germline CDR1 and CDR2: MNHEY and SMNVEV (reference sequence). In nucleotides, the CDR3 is TGTGCCAGCAGACAAACCCGACTAGCGGGAGGCGATGAGCAGTTCTTC. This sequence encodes CASRQTRLAGGDEQFF.

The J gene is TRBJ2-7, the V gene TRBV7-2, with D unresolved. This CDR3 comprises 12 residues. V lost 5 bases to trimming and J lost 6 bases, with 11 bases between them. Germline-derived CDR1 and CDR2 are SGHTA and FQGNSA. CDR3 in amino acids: CASSPGRFEQYF. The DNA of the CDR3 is TGTGCCAGCAGCCCCGGGCGCTTCGAGCAGTACTTC.

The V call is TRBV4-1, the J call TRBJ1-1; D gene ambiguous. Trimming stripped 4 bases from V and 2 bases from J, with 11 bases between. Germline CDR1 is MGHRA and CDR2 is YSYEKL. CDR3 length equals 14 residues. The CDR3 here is CASSPPFQNTEAFF. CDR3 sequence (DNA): TGCGCCAGCAGCCCCCCCTTCCAAAACACTGAAGCTTTCTTT.

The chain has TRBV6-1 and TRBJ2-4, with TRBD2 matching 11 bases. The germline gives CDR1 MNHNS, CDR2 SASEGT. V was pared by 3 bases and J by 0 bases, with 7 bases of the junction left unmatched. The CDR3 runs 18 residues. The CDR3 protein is CASSELAGGPLAKNIQYF. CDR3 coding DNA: TGTGCCAGCAGTGAGCTAGCGGGAGGACCTCTAGCCAAAAACATTCAGTACTTC.

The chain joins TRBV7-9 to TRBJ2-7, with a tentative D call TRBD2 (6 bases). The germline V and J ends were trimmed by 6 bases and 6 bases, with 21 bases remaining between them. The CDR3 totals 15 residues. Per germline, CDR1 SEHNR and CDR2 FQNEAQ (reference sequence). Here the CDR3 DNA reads TGTGCCAGCAGTCTTAGCGGCGGGACTGGTCTCGAGCAGTACTTC. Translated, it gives CASSLSGGTGLEQYF.

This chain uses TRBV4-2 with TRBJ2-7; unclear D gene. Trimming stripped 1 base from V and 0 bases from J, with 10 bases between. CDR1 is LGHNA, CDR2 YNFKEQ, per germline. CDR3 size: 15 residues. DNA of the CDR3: TGTGCCAGCAGCCAAGTAACCCCCCTCTCCTACGAGCAGTACTTC. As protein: CASSQVTPLSYEQYF.

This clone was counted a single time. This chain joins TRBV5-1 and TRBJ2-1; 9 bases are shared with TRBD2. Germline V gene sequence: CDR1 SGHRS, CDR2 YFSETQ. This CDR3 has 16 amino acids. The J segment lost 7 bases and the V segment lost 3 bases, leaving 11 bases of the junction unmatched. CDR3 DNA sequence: TGCGCCAGCAGCTCCGGAAGAGCGGGAGGATTAAATGAGCAGTTCTTC. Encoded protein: CASSSGRAGGLNEQFF.

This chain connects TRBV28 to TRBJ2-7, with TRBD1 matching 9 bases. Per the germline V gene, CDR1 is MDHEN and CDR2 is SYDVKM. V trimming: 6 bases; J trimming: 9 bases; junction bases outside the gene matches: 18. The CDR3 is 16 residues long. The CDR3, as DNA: TGTGCCAGCAGATGTCCCGGGACAGGGTTGGTGTGCGGGCAGTACTTC. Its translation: CASRCPGTGLVCGQYF. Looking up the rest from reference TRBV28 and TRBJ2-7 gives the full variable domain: DVKVTQSSRYLVKRTGEKVFLECVQDMDHENMFWYRQDPGLGLRLIYFSYDVKMKEKGDIPEGYSVSREKKERFSLILESASTNQTSMYLCASRCPGTGLVCGQYFGPGTRLTVT.

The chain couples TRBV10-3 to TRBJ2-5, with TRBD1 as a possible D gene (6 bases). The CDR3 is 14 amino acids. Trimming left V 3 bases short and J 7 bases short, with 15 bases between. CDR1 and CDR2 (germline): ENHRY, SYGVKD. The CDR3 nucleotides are TGTGCCATCAGTGACTCCGACAGGTCCCTGACCCAGTACTTC. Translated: CAISDSDRSLTQYF.

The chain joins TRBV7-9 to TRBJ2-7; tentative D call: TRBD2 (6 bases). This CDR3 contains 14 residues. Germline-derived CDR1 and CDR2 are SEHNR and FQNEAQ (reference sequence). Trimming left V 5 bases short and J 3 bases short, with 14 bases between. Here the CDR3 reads CASSPAGGSYEQYF. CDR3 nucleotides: TGTGCCAGCAGCCCAGCGGGTGGCAGCTACGAGCAGTACTTC.